These T cell receptor beta chains were read from a single sample in a study of T cells after yellow fever vaccination. A single record per CDR3 protein comes from TCRdb applying MiXCR to the 5' RACE reads. Of 360,000 or so distinct CDR3 sequences in the sample, around 10% were seen once. The material was PBMCs, obtained on the day of the first yellow fever vaccination. The receptor source for this set is a man aged 18 to 29 who received the YFV17D yellow fever vaccine. CDR3s include the opening cysteine and the closing phenylalanine or tryptophan. Each record gives: V gene, J gene, D gene, CDR3 length, clone size, CDR3 protein, CDR3 DNA. D genes are given only for firm matches. Clone size is not always given. Where it is, it says once, few, many or a class for expanded clones.

>TRBV10-3|TRBJ2-3|TRBD2|20|few
CAISEHRDSGSFLRTDTQYF
TGTGCCATCAGTGAACACCGGGATAGCGGGTCATTCTTACGCACAGATACGCAGTATTTT
>TRBV5-1|TRBJ2-1|-|15|-
CASSLGAGEYNEQFF
TGCGCCAGCAGCCTGGGGGCGGGGGAGTACAATGAGCAGTTCTTC
>TRBV4-3|TRBJ1-2|-|14|few
CASSQVPTGGGYTF
TGCGCCAGCAGCCAAGTCCCGACCGGCGGGGGCTACACCTTC
>TRBV7-2|TRBJ1-4|-|15|-
CASSLNEGNGEKLFF
TGTGCCAGCAGCTTAAATGAGGGAAACGGTGAAAAACTGTTTTTT
>TRBV3-1|TRBJ2-7|TRBD1|12|-
CASRQSGGEQYF
TGTGCCAGCAGACAGTCAGGGGGCGAGCAGTACTTC
>TRBV18|TRBJ1-1|-|15|-
CASSVRASSGDEAFF
TGTGCCAGCTCAGTACGCGCCAGCTCAGGTGATGAAGCTTTCTTT
>TRBV3-1|TRBJ1-5|-|13|few
CASSQADLQPQHF
TGTGCCAGCAGCCAAGCCGACTTACAGCCCCAGCATTTT
>TRBV20-1|TRBJ2-1|TRBD2|15|few
CSALTGTSGGNEQFF
TGCAGTGCTCTTACCGGGACTAGCGGGGGCAATGAGCAGTTCTTC
>TRBV9|TRBJ2-1|-|16|few
CASSVGGGDSYNEQFF
TGTGCCAGCAGCGTAGGGGGCGGAGACTCCTACAATGAGCAGTTCTTC
>TRBV2|TRBJ1-2|-|11|few
CATSTGNGYTF
TGTGCCACCTCTACAGGGAATGGCTACACCTTC
>TRBV10-3|TRBJ1-6|-|15|-
CAISESVDRGSPLHF
TGTGCCATCAGTGAGTCGGTTGACCGCGGTTCACCCCTCCACTTT
>TRBV18|TRBJ2-2|-|15|-
CASSPLAGSTGELFF
TGTGCCAGCTCACCCCTTGCGGGGTCAACCGGGGAGCTGTTTTTT
>TRBV5-1|TRBJ2-5|TRBD1|14|many
CASSPGTVQETQYF
TGCGCCAGCAGCCCCGGGACAGTCCAAGAGACCCAGTACTTC
>TRBV7-8|TRBJ2-7|TRBD1|12|-
CASRDRAYEQYF
TGTGCCAGCCGGGACAGAGCCTACGAGCAGTACTTC
>TRBV6-2/TRBV6-3|TRBJ1-5|-|14|few
CASSYGGQNQPQHF
TGTGCCAGCAGTTACGGCGGACAGAATCAGCCCCAGCATTTT
>TRBV9|TRBJ2-1|-|14|-
CASSTRPYGGEQFF
TGTGCCAGCAGCACCCGGCCCTATGGAGGGGAGCAGTTCTTC
>TRBV18|TRBJ2-5|TRBD1|13|many
CASSGDRQETQYF
TGTGCCAGCTCAGGGGACAGGCAAGAGACCCAGTACTTC
>TRBV20-1|TRBJ1-6|TRBD1|14|-
CSATDRGEVPPLHF
TGCAGTGCAACCGACAGGGGCGAGGTACCACCCCTCCACTTT
>TRBV7-6|TRBJ2-5|TRBD2|15|-
CASSPWGGGESAQYF
TGTGCCAGCAGCCCATGGGGCGGGGGGGAGTCGGCCCAGTACTTC
>TRBV28|TRBJ2-3|TRBD1|14|few
CASSLGQVTDTQYF
TGTGCCAGCAGCCTGGGACAGGTCACAGATACGCAGTATTTT
>TRBV6-1|TRBJ2-7|-|14|many
CASSIATQTYEQYF
TGTGCCAGCAGTATCGCTACGCAAACTTACGAGCAGTACTTC
>TRBV20-1|TRBJ1-1|TRBD1|14|few
CSARLGQANTEAFF
TGCAGTGCTAGGTTGGGACAGGCAAACACTGAAGCTTTCTTT
>TRBV7-6|TRBJ1-1|-|18|few
CASSLALLGPAPSTEAFF
TGTGCCAGCAGCTTAGCGCTTCTAGGTCCCGCCCCCTCCACTGAAGCTTTCTTT
>TRBV27|TRBJ2-1|-|15|few
CASSFIHSSYNEQFF
TGTGCCAGCAGTTTTATACATAGCTCCTACAATGAGCAGTTCTTC
>TRBV11-2|TRBJ1-3|-|15|-
CASSFPGASGNTIYF
TGTGCCAGCAGCTTCCCGGGGGCATCTGGAAACACCATATATTTT
>TRBV7-2|TRBJ1-6|TRBD1|14|once
CASSKDRGLSPLHF
TGTGCCAGCAGCAAGGACAGGGGGCTGTCACCCCTCCACTTT
>TRBV4-1|TRBJ2-1|TRBD2|14|few
CASSQEGSGDEQFF
TGCGCCAGCAGCCAAGAAGGAAGCGGGGATGAGCAGTTCTTC
>TRBV7-2|TRBJ1-5|-|13|few
CASSLRVQEPQHF
TGTGCCAGCAGCTTACGGGTGCAGGAGCCCCAGCATTTT
>TRBV6-5|TRBJ2-7|-|14|few
CASSYYEGSAEQYF
TGTGCCAGCAGTTACTACGAAGGTTCGGCAGAGCAGTACTTC
>TRBV7-6|TRBJ2-5|TRBD1|17|few
CASSPRDRGFLEETQYF
TGTGCCAGCAGCCCCCGGGACAGGGGATTTCTTGAGGAGACCCAGTACTTC
>TRBV7-9|TRBJ2-5|TRBD2|17|-
CASSPRTSGGPWETQYF
TGTGCCAGCAGCCCAAGGACTAGCGGGGGCCCATGGGAGACCCAGTACTTC
>TRBV27|TRBJ2-7|-|16|-
CASSSSSTTGSYEQYF
TGTGCCAGCAGTTCCTCCTCGACGACGGGATCCTACGAGCAGTACTTC
>TRBV4-2|TRBJ1-5|-|13|few
CASSQVGTSPQHF
TGTGCCAGCAGCCAAGTGGGGACCTCGCCCCAGCATTTT
>TRBV5-1|TRBJ2-5|TRBD2|14|many
CASFRGTSRETQYF
TGCGCCAGCTTCCGAGGGACTAGCAGGGAGACCCAGTACTTC
>TRBV6-2/TRBV6-3|TRBJ2-2|-|13|-
CASVRASTGELFF
TGTGCCAGCGTAAGGGCGAGCACCGGGGAGCTGTTTTTT
>TRBV20-1|TRBJ1-5|TRBD1|15|-
CSARGIGTGAQPQHF
TGCAGTGCCAGGGGAATAGGGACAGGGGCTCAGCCCCAGCATTTT
>TRBV5-1|TRBJ1-1|-|14|few
CASRPDRGQTEAFF
TGCGCCAGCAGGCCCGACAGAGGGCAAACTGAAGCTTTCTTT
>TRBV4-1|TRBJ2-3|TRBD2|16|few
CASRLNPGLSTDTQYF
TGCGCCAGCAGACTGAATCCGGGACTAAGCACAGATACGCAGTATTTT
>TRBV3-1|TRBJ2-2|-|14|-
CASSQTSNTGELFF
TGTGCCAGCAGCCAAACATCGAACACCGGGGAGCTGTTTTTT
>TRBV5-1|TRBJ2-4|TRBD1|16|few
CASSSETGLAKNIQYF
TGCGCCAGCAGCTCCGAGACAGGGCTAGCCAAAAACATTCAGTACTTC
>TRBV30|TRBJ1-5|-|13|few
CAWSLADNQPQHF
TGTGCCTGGAGTTTGGCGGACAATCAGCCCCAGCATTTT
>TRBV7-2|TRBJ2-7|-|14|few
CASSFQGKNYEQYF
TGTGCCAGCAGCTTCCAGGGTAAGAACTACGAGCAGTACTTC
>TRBV3-1|TRBJ2-5|-|15|-
CASSQDPGQQETQYF
TGTGCCAGCAGCCAAGATCCAGGACAGCAAGAGACCCAGTACTTC
>TRBV20-1|TRBJ2-2|TRBD2|14|-
CSAPSGGADGELFF
TGCAGTGCTCCTAGCGGGGGGGCCGACGGGGAGCTGTTTTTT
>TRBV19|TRBJ2-3|TRBD2|15|-
CASRPRGGRTDTQYF
TGTGCCAGTAGACCCCGGGGGGGCAGGACAGATACGCAGTATTTT
>TRBV19|TRBJ1-5|-|16|-
CASSLAAGSTNQPQHF
TGTGCCAGTAGTTTAGCCGCCGGCAGCACCAATCAGCCCCAGCATTTT
>TRBV3-1|TRBJ1-2|-|15|-
CASSQVRGAMRGYTF
TGTGCCAGCAGCCAAGTGAGGGGGGCGATGCGTGGCTACACCTTC
>TRBV4-1|TRBJ2-5|-|16|-
CASSQGVAGYQETQYF
TGCGCCAGCAGCCAGGGGGTGGCAGGATACCAAGAGACCCAGTACTTC
>TRBV5-1|TRBJ1-1|-|12|few
CASSTVGVEAFF
TGCGCCAGCAGTACCGTGGGAGTCGAAGCTTTCTTT
>TRBV5-6|TRBJ1-6|-|12|-
CASSPPIGPLHF
TGTGCCAGCAGCCCTCCCATTGGGCCCCTCCACTTT